Below are 20 T cell receptor beta chains sequenced from a single sample in a study of blood T cell repertoires in COVID-19. Produced via immunoSEQ multiplex PCR; TCRdb's table is partial and in-frame only. Of just over 350,000 clones in the sample, roughly 84% were seen once. Sequencing input: PBMCs or T cells enriched from blood (not recorded which). These receptors all come from a woman younger than 45 who had recovered from COVID-19.

The chain employs TRBV13 and TRBJ2-3; TRBD2 matches 11 bases. Per germline, CDR1 PRHDT and CDR2 FYEKMQ (reference sequence). Trimming at V came to 3 bases and at J to 0 bases, leaving 2 bases not matched to a gene. The CDR3 has 16 amino acids. CDR3 protein: CASSFSGRASTDTQYF. CDR3 nucleotide sequence: TGTGCCAGCAGCTTTAGCGGGAGGGCGAGCACAGATACGCAGTATTTT.

The rearrangement links TRBV5-4 to TRBJ2-7, with D perhaps TRBD2 (6 bases). This CDR3 comprises 16 residues. The ends were cut back, 4 bases at V and 2 bases at J, with 19 bases in the middle. The germline gives CDR1 SGHNT, CDR2 YYREEE (reference sequence). This CDR3 reads CASSTTAGLNPYEQYF. As DNA, the CDR3 is TGTGCCAGCAGCACTACTGCGGGGCTAAATCCCTACGAGCAGTACTTC.

The chain carries TRBV19 and TRBJ1-2; TRBD1 matches 10 bases. The CDR3 contains 17 residues. Per germline, CDR1 LNHDA and CDR2 SQIVND (reference sequence). V shed 5 bases, J shed 4 bases, and the junction held 13 bases outside the gene matches. CDR3 in DNA: TGTGCCAGTAGTCCCCGACAGGGGGCAGGACTATCCTATGGCTACACCTTC. Its protein is CASSPRQGAGLSYGYTF.

This chain uses TRBV4-1 with TRBJ1-5, with D possibly TRBD1 on 6 matching bases. The germline V gene encodes CDR1 MGHRA and CDR2 YSYEKL. CDR3 length: 16 residues. V was cut by 3 bases and J by 5 bases, with 17 bases left in between. The CDR3 sequence: CASSQATGRADQPQHF. The CDR3 DNA reads as TGCGCCAGCAGCCAGGCCACAGGGAGAGCAGATCAGCCCCAGCATTTT.

V gene TRBV5-5 combines with J gene TRBJ2-1; TRBD2 agrees at 7 bases. The CDR3 consists of 15 residues. The trim removed 6 bases at V and 14 bases at J, leaving 20 bases unmatched. Germline CDR1 SGHKS, CDR2 YYEKEE (reference sequence). CDR3 sequence (DNA): TGTGCCAGCACCCGAGAGGCGGGAGAAGTAAGTCGGAAGTTCTTC. Protein product: CASTREAGEVSRKFF.

The chain is built from TRBV10-3 and TRBJ1-2; 11 nucleotides line up with TRBD1. The germline V gene has CDR1 ENHRY and CDR2 SYGVKD. The CDR3 is 18 residues long. Trimming took 7 bases from V and 2 from J; bases not matched to a gene: 15. CDR3 residues: CAIKVLLGQGGENYGYTF. CDR3 bases: TGTGCCATCAAGGTCTTGTTGGGACAGGGGGGGGAAAACTATGGCTACACCTTC.

The rearrangement joins TRBV5-8 to TRBJ1-5, with 9 bases matching TRBD1. The V gene's germline CDR1 is SGHTS and CDR2 YDEGEE. Losses at the gene ends were 3 bases for V and 8 bases for J; bases not matched to a gene: 9. This CDR3 is built from 15 residues. The CDR3 protein is CASSWGQGRVEPQHF. The CDR3 DNA sequence: TGTGCCAGCAGCTGGGGACAGGGAAGAGTTGAGCCCCAGCATTTT.

The chain has TRBV3-1 (or the pseudogene TRBV3-2) and TRBJ2-1; 12 positions match TRBD2. The length of the CDR3 is 15 residues. V shed 4 bases and J 7 bases; nucleotides not matched to a gene: 5. Per the germline V gene, CDR1 is LGHDT and CDR2 is YNNKEL (reference sequence). The CDR3 protein is CASSLGLAGMNEQFF. The DNA of the CDR3 is TGTGCCAGCAGCCTAGGACTAGCGGGAATGAATGAGCAGTTCTTC.

The chain couples TRBV7-2 to TRBJ2-1; 9 nucleotides align to TRBD2. The CDR3 totals 15 residues. CDR1 is SGHTA, CDR2 FQGNSA, per germline. Trimming removed 4 bases from V and 3 bases from J; junction bases left unmatched: 4. The CDR3, as DNA: TGTGCCAGCAGCTCGACTAGCGGTCTCTACAATGAGCAGTTCTTC. Its translation: CASSSTSGLYNEQFF.

This chain connects TRBV10-3 to TRBJ2-5; 10 bases match TRBD2. This CDR3 comprises 15 residues. Unmatched junction bases numbered 6, after V lost 5 bases and J lost 3 bases. CDR1 and CDR2 (germline): ENHRY, SYGVKD. CDR3 in DNA: TGTGCCATCAGTTCACTAGCGGGGACCGAAGAGACCCAGTACTTC. This codes for CAISSLAGTEETQYF.

This clone has a single count. The chain combines TRBV10-1 with TRBJ1-1, with TRBD1 identical over 8 bases. Germline V lookup: CDR1 WNHNN, CDR2 SYGVQD (reference sequence). This CDR3 spans 12 amino acids. Trimming removed 6 bases from V and 6 bases from J; junction bases left unmatched: 3. The CDR3 nucleotides read TGCGCCAGCAGCTCGGACAGGGCTGAAGCTTTCTTT. Its translation is CASSSDRAEAFF.

V usage is TRBV19 and J usage is TRBJ2-7, with D tentatively TRBD1 (6 bases). The germline V and J ends were trimmed by 1 base and 3 bases, with 16 bases remaining between them. This CDR3 is built from 16 residues. Germline loops: CDR1 LNHDA, CDR2 SQIVND (reference sequence). In DNA form, the CDR3 reads TGTGCCAGTAGTATAGCAGGGGACGTCGGAGTCTACGAGCAGTACTTC. Amino acid sequence: CASSIAGDVGVYEQYF.

The rearrangement joins TRBV27 to TRBJ2-7, with 9 bases aligning to TRBD1. V was pared by 6 bases and J by 6 bases, with 12 bases of the junction left unmatched. The length of the CDR3 is 15 residues. Germline CDR1 reads MNHEY; CDR2 reads SMNVEV (reference sequence). The CDR3 protein is CASSLGQGRSREQYF. The CDR3 nucleotides are TGTGCCAGCAGCTTAGGACAGGGGAGATCCCGCGAGCAGTACTTC.

This clone is a singleton in its sample. The rearrangement links TRBV7-9 to TRBJ2-7, with 10 positions matching TRBD2. This CDR3 has 15 residues. In germline, CDR1 is SEHNR, CDR2 FQNEAQ (reference sequence). Trimming at V came to 5 bases and at J to 3 bases, leaving 7 bases not matched to a gene. CDR3: CASSKSGGAGYEQYF. The DNA of the CDR3 is TGTGCCAGCAGCAAAAGCGGGGGGGCAGGCTACGAGCAGTACTTC.

The chain has TRBV24-1 and TRBJ1-2; tentatively, D is TRBD1 (6 bases). Trimming cost V 4 bases and J 3 bases, with 11 bases left between them. There are 14 residues in the CDR3. Looked up from germline, CDR1 is KGHDR and CDR2 is SFDVKD. CDR3 loop: CATSEAHRDYGYTF. CDR3 sequence (DNA): TGTGCCACCAGTGAAGCCCACAGGGACTATGGCTACACCTTC.

The chain is built from TRBV7-8 and TRBJ1-1; perhaps TRBD1 as D (6 bases). The CDR3 covers 12 residues. Trimming pared 3 bases from V and 8 bases from J, leaving 10 bases between. Germline V gives CDR1 SGHVS, CDR2 FQNEAQ. CDR3 amino acids: CASSFTGPEAFF. Written as DNA, the CDR3 is TGTGCCAGCAGCTTTACAGGGCCCGAAGCTTTCTTT. Combining the CDR3 with reference TRBV7-8 and TRBJ1-1 gives the whole variable domain GAGVSQSPRYKVAKRGQDVALRCDPISGHVSLFWYQQALGQGPEFLTYFQNEAQLDKSGLPSDRFFAERPEGSVSTLKIQRTQQEDSAVYLCASSFTGPEAFFGQGTRLTVV.

The chain carries TRBV12-3 or TRBV12-4 and TRBJ2-3, with a weak D call TRBD2 (6 bases). Trimming took 3 bases from V and 4 from J, leaving 8 bases between them. This CDR3 contains 13 residues. The DNA of the CDR3 is TGTGCCAGCAGTTTCCGGGACTCAGATACGCAGTATTTT. Encoded protein: CASSFRDSDTQYF.

The chain has TRBV5-1 and TRBJ1-2; D call uncertain. The V gene's germline CDR1 is SGHRS and CDR2 YFSETQ. V was clipped by 9 bases and J by 6 bases, with 18 bases between them. The CDR3 contains 13 residues. The CDR3 protein is CATKEVHEDGYTF. DNA of the CDR3: TGCGCCACCAAAGAAGTACACGAGGATGGCTACACCTTC.

The CDR3 bases are TGCAGTGCTAGTTCTCCGGGACATGTCGGCTACACCTTC. Its protein product is CSASSPGHVGYTF. The chain joins TRBV20-1 to TRBJ1-2, with D possibly matching TRBD1 (6 bases). V was pared by 3 bases and J by 8 bases, with 16 bases between. CDR1 is DFQATT and CDR2 is SNEGSKA in the germline V gene (reference sequence). The CDR3 runs to 13 residues.

The chain uses TRBV27 and TRBJ1-6; 8 nucleotides match TRBD1. From germline, CDR1 is MNHEY and CDR2 SMNVEV (reference sequence). The ends lost 5 bases at V and 5 bases at J; junction bases unmatched: 14. This CDR3 is 18 amino acids long. The CDR3 nucleotides are TGTGCCAGCAGTCCACAGGGGGAAGATACTAAAAATAATTCACCCCTCCACTTT. Protein: CASSPQGEDTKNNSPLHF.